This TCR beta chain was sequenced during a study of cytomegalovirus exposure and HLA in healthy donors. The table came from immunoSEQ multiplex PCR; TCRdb's copy has only in-frame clones and leaves some out. In the table there are about 160,000 clones, approximately 81% of which are singletons. The CDR3 is 13 amino acids. V lost 8 bases to trimming and J lost 1 base, with 9 bases between them. Germline V lookup: CDR1 SNHLY, CDR2 FYNNEI. The chain is built from TRBV2 and TRBJ2-4; D may be TRBD2 (5 bases). This clonotype was obtained from a man between 25 and 39 years old in good health and CMV-seropositive. The sample was PBMCs. The CDR3 nucleotides read TGTGCCAGCTCGAGGGAGGCCAAAAACATTCAGTACTTC. Its translation is CASSREAKNIQYF.